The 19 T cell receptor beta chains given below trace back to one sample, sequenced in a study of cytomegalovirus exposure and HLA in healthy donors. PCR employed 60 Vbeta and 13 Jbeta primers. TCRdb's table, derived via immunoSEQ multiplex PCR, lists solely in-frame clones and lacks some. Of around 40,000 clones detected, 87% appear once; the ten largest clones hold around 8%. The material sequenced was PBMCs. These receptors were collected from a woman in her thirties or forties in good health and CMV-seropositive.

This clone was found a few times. CDR3 protein: CASSEPGGSYGYTF. The CDR3 DNA follows: TGTGCCAGCAGTGAGCCGGGGGGTAGCTATGGCTACACCTTC. This chain uses TRBV6-5 with TRBJ1-2; D may be TRBD1 (5 bases). Germline CDR1 reads MNHEY; CDR2 reads SVGAGI. The CDR3 loop spans 14 amino acids. V lost 5 bases, J lost 4 bases, and 14 bases lay in between.

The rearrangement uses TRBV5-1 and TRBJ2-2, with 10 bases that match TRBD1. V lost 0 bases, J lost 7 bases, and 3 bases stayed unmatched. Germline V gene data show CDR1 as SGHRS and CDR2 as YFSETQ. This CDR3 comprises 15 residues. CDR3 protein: CASSLEDRGHGELFF. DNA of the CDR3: TGCGCCAGCAGCTTGGAAGACAGGGGGCACGGGGAGCTGTTTTTT.

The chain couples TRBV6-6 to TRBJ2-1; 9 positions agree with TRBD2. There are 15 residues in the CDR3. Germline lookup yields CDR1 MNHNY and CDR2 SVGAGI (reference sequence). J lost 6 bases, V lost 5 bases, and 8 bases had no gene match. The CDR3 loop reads CASSDGLARANEQFF. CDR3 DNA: TGTGCCAGCAGTGATGGACTAGCGAGGGCCAATGAGCAGTTCTTC.

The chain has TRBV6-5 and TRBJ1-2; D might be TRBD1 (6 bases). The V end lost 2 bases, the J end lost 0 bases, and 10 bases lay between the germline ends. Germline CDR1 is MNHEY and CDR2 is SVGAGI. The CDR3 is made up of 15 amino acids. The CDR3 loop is CASSYTTGSNYGYTF. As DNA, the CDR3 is TGTGCCAGCAGTTACACGACAGGATCTAACTATGGCTACACCTTC.

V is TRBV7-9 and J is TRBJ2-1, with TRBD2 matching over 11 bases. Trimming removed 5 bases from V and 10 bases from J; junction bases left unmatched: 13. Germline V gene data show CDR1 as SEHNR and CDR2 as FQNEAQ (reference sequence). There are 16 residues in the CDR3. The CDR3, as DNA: TGTGCCAGCAGCCGTGGGACTAGCGGAGTGGTAGGGGAGCAGTTCTTC. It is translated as CASSRGTSGVVGEQFF.

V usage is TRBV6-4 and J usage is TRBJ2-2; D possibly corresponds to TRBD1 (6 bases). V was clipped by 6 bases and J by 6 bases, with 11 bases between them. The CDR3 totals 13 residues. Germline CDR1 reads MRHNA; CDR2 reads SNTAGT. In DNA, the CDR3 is TGTGCCAGCAGGAACAGGGTTGCCGGGGAGCTGTTTTTT. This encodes CASRNRVAGELFF.

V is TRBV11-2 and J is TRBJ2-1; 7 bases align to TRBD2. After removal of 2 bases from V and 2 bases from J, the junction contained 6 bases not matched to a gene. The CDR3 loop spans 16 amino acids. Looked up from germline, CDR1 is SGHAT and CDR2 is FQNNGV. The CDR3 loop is CASSLSSGATYNEQFF. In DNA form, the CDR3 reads TGTGCCAGCAGCTTATCTAGCGGCGCTACCTACAATGAGCAGTTCTTC.

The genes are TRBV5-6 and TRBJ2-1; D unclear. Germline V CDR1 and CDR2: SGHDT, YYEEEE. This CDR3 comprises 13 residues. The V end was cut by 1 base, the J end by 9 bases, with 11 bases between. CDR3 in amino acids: CASSLFNPGEQFF. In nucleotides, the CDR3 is TGTGCCAGCAGCTTGTTTAATCCAGGTGAGCAGTTCTTC.

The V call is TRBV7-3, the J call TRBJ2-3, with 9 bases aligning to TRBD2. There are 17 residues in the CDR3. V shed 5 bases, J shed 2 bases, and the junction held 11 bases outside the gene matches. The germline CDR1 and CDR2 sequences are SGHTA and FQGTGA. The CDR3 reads CASSPLTGLAFTDTQYF. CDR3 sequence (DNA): TGTGCCAGCAGCCCTCTCACGGGACTAGCCTTCACAGATACGCAGTATTTT.

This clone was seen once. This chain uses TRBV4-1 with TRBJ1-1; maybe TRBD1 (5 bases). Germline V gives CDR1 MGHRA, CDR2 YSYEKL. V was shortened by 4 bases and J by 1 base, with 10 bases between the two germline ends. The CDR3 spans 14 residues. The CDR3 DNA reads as TGCGCCAGCAGCCTTCCACAGGCGAACACTGAAGCTTTCTTT. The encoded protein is CASSLPQANTEAFF.

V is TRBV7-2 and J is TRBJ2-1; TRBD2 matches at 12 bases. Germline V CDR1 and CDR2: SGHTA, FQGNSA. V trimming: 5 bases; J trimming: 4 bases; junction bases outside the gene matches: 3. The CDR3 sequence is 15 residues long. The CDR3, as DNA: TGTGCCAGCAGCCAGACTAGCGGGGGTTACAATGAGCAGTTCTTC. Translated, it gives CASSQTSGGYNEQFF. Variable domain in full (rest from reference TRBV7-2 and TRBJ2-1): GAGVSQSPSNKVTEKGKDVELRCDPISGHTALYWYRQSLGQGLEFLIYFQGNSAPDKSGLPSDRFSAERTGGSVSTLTIQRTQQEDSAVYLCASSQTSGGYNEQFFGPGTRLTVL.

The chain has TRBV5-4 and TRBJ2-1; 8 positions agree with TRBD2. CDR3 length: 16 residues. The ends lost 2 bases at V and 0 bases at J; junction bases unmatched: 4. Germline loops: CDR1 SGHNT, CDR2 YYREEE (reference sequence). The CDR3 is CASSLAGASSYNEQFF. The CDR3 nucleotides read TGTGCCAGCAGCTTAGCGGGAGCCTCCTCCTACAATGAGCAGTTCTTC.

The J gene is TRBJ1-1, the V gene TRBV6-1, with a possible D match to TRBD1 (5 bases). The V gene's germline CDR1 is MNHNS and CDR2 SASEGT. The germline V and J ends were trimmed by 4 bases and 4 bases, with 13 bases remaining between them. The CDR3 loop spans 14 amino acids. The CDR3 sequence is CASSGGLWVTEAFF. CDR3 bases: TGTGCCAGCAGTGGGGGACTGTGGGTCACTGAAGCTTTCTTT.

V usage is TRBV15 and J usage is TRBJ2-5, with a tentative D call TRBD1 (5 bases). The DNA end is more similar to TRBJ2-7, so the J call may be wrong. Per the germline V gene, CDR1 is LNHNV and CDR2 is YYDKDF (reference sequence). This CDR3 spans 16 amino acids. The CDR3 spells CATSRDVTGPSYEQYF. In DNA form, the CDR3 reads TGTGCCACCAGCAGAGATGTAACAGGCCCTTCCTACGAGCAGTACTTC.

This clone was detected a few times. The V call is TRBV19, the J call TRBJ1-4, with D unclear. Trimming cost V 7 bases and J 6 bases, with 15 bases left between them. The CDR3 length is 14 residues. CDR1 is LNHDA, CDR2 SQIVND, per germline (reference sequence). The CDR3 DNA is TGTGCCAGTACCTCGACTGGAGATTATGAAAAACTGTTTTTT. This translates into CASTSTGDYEKLFF.

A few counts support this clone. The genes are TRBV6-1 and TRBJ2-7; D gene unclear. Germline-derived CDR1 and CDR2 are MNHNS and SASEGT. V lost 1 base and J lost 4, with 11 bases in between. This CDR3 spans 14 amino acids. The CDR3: CASSEVFLHYEQYF. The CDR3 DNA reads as TGTGCCAGCAGTGAAGTCTTTTTACATTACGAGCAGTACTTC.

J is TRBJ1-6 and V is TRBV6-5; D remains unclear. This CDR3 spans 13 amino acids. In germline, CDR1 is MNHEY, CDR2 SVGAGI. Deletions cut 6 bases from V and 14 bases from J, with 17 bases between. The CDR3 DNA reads TGTGCCAGCAGGCCCTCGATTCTAGAGGCCCTCCACTTT. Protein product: CASRPSILEALHF.

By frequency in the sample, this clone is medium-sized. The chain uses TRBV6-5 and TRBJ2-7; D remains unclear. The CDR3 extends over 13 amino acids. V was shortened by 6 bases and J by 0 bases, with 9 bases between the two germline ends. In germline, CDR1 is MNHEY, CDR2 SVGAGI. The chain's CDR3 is CASRRRDSYEQYF. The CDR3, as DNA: TGTGCCAGCAGGAGGCGCGACTCCTACGAGCAGTACTTC.

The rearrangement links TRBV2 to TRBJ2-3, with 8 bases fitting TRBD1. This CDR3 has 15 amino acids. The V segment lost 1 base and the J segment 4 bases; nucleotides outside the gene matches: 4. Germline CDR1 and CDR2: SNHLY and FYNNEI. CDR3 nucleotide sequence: TGTGCCAGCAGTGAAGGACAGGGGAGTTCAGATACGCAGTATTTT. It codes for CASSEGQGSSDTQYF.